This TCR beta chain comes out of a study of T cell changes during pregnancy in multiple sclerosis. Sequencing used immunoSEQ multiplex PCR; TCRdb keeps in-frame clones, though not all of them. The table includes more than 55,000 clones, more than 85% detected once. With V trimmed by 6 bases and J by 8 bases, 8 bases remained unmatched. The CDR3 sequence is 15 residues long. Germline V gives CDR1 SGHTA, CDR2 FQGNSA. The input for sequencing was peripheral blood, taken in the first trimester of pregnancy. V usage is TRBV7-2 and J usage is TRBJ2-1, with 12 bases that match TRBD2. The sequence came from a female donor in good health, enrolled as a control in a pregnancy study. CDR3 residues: CASSHLAGGLDEQFF. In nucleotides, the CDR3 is TGTGCCAGCAGTCACCTAGCGGGAGGGCTCGATGAGCAGTTCTTC.